Detailed here is one T cell receptor (beta chain). The target antigen is unknown. At the time of sampling, donors were nominally healthy, though unrecorded immune exposures were likely. Use of 60 Vbeta and 13 Jbeta primers characterized the PCR. Here immunoSEQ multiplex PCR was the method, and the copy in TCRdb shows in-frame clones only, minus some. The table lists 90,000 to 130,000 clones, 70% of them singletons. This sample is drawn from a study of cytomegalovirus exposure and HLA in healthy donors. Study-wide findings and caveats: Researchers reportedly found TCR beta sequences accurately predicted most subjects' HLA-A and HLA-B alleles.

Losses at the gene ends were 8 bases for V and 4 bases for J; bases not matched to a gene: 10. In germline, CDR1 is MNHEY, CDR2 SVGAGI. The CDR3 length is 14 residues. The sequenced sample consisted of PBMCs. The chain has TRBV6-5 and TRBJ1-2, with TRBD1 identical over 7 bases. This clonotype was obtained from a man between 25 and 39 years old in good health and CMV-seropositive. CDR3 sequence reads: CASGSGQDLYGYTF. CDR3 sequence (DNA): TGTGCCAGCGGCTCTGGACAGGACCTCTATGGCTACACCTTC.